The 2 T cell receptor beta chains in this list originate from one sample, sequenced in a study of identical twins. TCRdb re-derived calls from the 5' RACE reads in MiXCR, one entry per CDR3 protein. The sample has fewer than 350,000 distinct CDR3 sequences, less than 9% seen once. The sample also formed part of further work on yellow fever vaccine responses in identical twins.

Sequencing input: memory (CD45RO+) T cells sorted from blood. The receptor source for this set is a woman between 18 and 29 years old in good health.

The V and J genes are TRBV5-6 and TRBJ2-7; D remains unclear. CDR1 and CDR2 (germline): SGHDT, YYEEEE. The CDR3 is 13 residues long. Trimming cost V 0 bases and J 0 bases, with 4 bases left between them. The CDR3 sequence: CASSLVNSYEQYV. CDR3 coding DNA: TGTGCCAGCAGCTTGGTTAACTCCTACGAGCAGTACGTC.

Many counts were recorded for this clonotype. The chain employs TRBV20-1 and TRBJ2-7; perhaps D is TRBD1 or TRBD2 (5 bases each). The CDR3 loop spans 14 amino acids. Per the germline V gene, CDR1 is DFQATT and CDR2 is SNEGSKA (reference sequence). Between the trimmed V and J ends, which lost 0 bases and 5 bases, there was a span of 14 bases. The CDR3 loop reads CSARDGAGTHEQYV. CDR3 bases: TGCAGTGCTAGAGATGGGGCAGGGACCCACGAGCAGTACGTC.